These T cell receptor beta chains were read from a single sample in a study of control samples from healthy donors and cancer patients. The method was immunoSEQ multiplex PCR; TCRdb's version includes in-frame clones alone and lacks a portion of them. The sample lists 90,000 to 130,000 clones; roughly 90% were seen once. The sample taken for sequencing was PBMCs. These receptors all come from a woman aged 60-75 years with lung cancer. The CDR3 runs from the conserved cysteine through the conserved F or W. D genes are given only for firm matches. A row's size may be missing; if present it is once, few, many or a size class.

d_call	v_call	j_call	clone_size	cdr3_aa	cdr3_nt
NA	TRBV11-3	TRBJ1-1	NA	CASSLDGWAEAFF	TGTGCCAGCAGCTTAGATGGGTGGGCTGAAGCTTTCTTT
TRBD2	TRBV6-6	TRBJ2-1	once	CASSIAGGHEQFF	TGTGCCAGCAGCATAGCGGGAGGGCACGAGCAGTTCTTC
NA	TRBV27	TRBJ1-1	few	CASRYRAFVGTEAFF	TGTGCCAGCAGATACAGGGCCTTTGTGGGCACTGAAGCTTTCTTT
NA	TRBV3-1/TRBV3-2	TRBJ2-2	NA	CASSQVGGPNTGELFF	TGTGCCAGCAGCCAAGTAGGTGGACCGAACACCGGGGAGCTGTTTTTT
TRBD1	TRBV3-1/TRBV3-2	TRBJ1-1	NA	CASSLLGQGDTEAFF	TGTGCCAGCAGCCTGCTCGGACAGGGGGACACTGAAGCTTTCTTT
NA	TRBV5-1	TRBJ2-2	NA	CASSLDLGLTAGELFF	TGCGCCAGCAGCTTGGACTTAGGACTTACGGCTGGGGAGCTGTTTTTT
NA	TRBV4-2	TRBJ1-1	NA	CASSQEVRLNTEAFF	TGTGCCAGCAGCCAAGAGGTCAGACTGAACACTGAAGCTTTCTTT
NA	TRBV3-1/TRBV3-2	TRBJ2-7	NA	CASSQEGTVARGEQYF	TGTGCCAGCAGCCAAGAAGGAACGGTCGCCCGAGGCGAGCAGTACTTC
NA	TRBV3-1/TRBV3-2	TRBJ1-1	NA	CASSQEAGAGTEAFF	TGTGCCAGCAGCCAAGAAGCGGGGGCGGGCACTGAAGCTTTCTTT
NA	TRBV6-5	TRBJ1-2	NA	CASSYVRAPYGYTF	TGTGCCAGCAGTTACGTCCGGGCCCCCTATGGCTACACCTTC
NA	TRBV4-1	TRBJ1-2	NA	CASSQEGAGELYGYTF	TGCGCCAGCAGCCAAGAGGGAGCAGGAGAACTCTATGGCTACACCTTC
TRBD2	TRBV24-1	TRBJ2-1	NA	CATSDPRGGGSSGEQFF	TGTGCCACCAGTGACCCCCGGGGAGGCGGGAGTAGCGGTGAGCAGTTCTTC
NA	TRBV11-2	TRBJ1-6	NA	CASSLDARQGNSPLHF	TGTGCCAGCAGCTTAGATGCGCGGCAGGGGAATTCACCCCTCCACTTT
NA	TRBV18	TRBJ1-5	NA	CASSPSGARNQPQHF	TGTGCCAGCTCACCCTCAGGGGCGCGCAATCAGCCCCAGCATTTT
NA	TRBV28	TRBJ1-3	NA	CASSLGLNAGNTIYF	TGTGCCAGCAGTTTGGGGCTAAACGCTGGAAACACCATATATTTT
TRBD1	TRBV19	TRBJ2-7	few	CASSIQGVGAYEQYF	TGTGCCAGTAGTATCCAGGGGGTAGGGGCCTACGAGCAGTACTTC
NA	TRBV7-9	TRBJ2-3	NA	CASSFQGISTDTQYF	TGTGCCAGCAGCTTCCAGGGGATAAGCACAGATACGCAGTATTTT
NA	TRBV19	TRBJ2-1	NA	CATNGAYNEQFF	TGTGCCACTAATGGTGCCTACAATGAGCAGTTCTTC
NA	TRBV29-1	TRBJ1-2	NA	CSVGAGADGYTF	TGCAGCGTTGGGGCAGGGGCGGATGGCTACACCTTC
TRBD1	TRBV7-3	TRBJ1-2	once	CASSLEAGGASGYTF	TGTGCCAGCAGCTTAGAGGCAGGGGGCGCGTCTGGCTACACCTTC
NA	TRBV20-1	TRBJ2-7	NA	CSAPEGYEQYF	TGCAGTGCCCCTGAGGGGTACGAGCAGTACTTC
NA	TRBV5-6	TRBJ1-4	NA	CASSLQGTNEKLFF	TGTGCCAGCAGCTTGCAAGGGACTAATGAAAAACTGTTTTTT
NA	TRBV5-1	TRBJ1-2	NA	CASSPLGAGDGYTF	TGCGCCAGCAGCCCCCTCGGGGCAGGGGATGGCTACACCTTC
NA	TRBV6-5	TRBJ1-2	NA	CASSPRGLYYGYTF	TGTGCCAGCAGCCCGAGAGGACTTTACTATGGCTACACCTTC
NA	TRBV5-6	TRBJ2-7	NA	CASSLGGEQYF	TGTGCCAGCAGCTTGGGAGGCGAGCAGTACTTC
NA	TRBV6-1	TRBJ2-7	NA	CASSELTAFTYEQYF	TGTGCCAGCAGTGAACTAACAGCCTTTACCTACGAGCAGTACTTC
NA	TRBV18	TRBJ1-6	NA	CASSPDSSMPPLHF	TGTGCCAGCTCACCGGACTCCTCTATGCCACCCCTCCACTTT
NA	TRBV7-2	TRBJ1-2	NA	CASSLAEANYGYTF	TGTGCCAGCAGCTTAGCGGAGGCCAACTATGGCTACACCTTC
NA	TRBV18	TRBJ2-7	NA	CASSPPTSYEQYF	TGTGCCAGCTCACCACCGACATCCTACGAGCAGTACTTC
TRBD1	TRBV5-1	TRBJ1-1	NA	CASSHTPGQDATEAFF	TGCGCCAGCAGCCATACCCCGGGACAGGATGCCACTGAAGCTTTCTTT
NA	TRBV5-5	TRBJ2-3	NA	CATTGTLDTDTQYF	TGTGCCACCACCGGGACACTAGACACAGATACGCAGTATTTT
NA	TRBV12-5	TRBJ2-3	once	CASTRDFTDTQYF	TGTGCTAGCACTAGAGACTTCACAGATACGCAGTATTTT
TRBD2	TRBV3-1/TRBV3-2	TRBJ2-1	NA	CASTSGYNEQFF	TGTGCCAGCACTAGCGGGTACAATGAGCAGTTCTTC
NA	TRBV19	TRBJ2-5	NA	CASSPILLADNPETQYF	TGTGCCAGTAGCCCGATTTTACTAGCCGACAATCCAGAGACCCAGTACTTC
NA	TRBV7-3	TRBJ1-1	NA	CASSLNGGSNTEAFF	TGTGCCAGCAGCTTAAATGGGGGGTCTAACACTGAAGCTTTCTTT
TRBD1	TRBV6-2/TRBV6-3	TRBJ1-6	NA	CASSYTRDSRSPLHF	TGTGCCAGCAGTTACACGCGGGACAGCCGGTCACCCCTCCACTTT
NA	TRBV6-5	TRBJ1-1	NA	CASSYRLSGAATEAFF	TGTGCCAGCAGTTACCGCCTGAGTGGGGCGGCCACTGAAGCTTTCTTT
TRBD2	TRBV11-2	TRBJ2-5	NA	CASSLMPSGGGQETQYF	TGTGCCAGCAGCTTAATGCCTAGCGGGGGGGGTCAAGAGACCCAGTACTTC
TRBD2	TRBV19	TRBJ2-3	NA	CASSTLLAGASTDTQYF	TGTGCCAGTAGTACGTTACTAGCGGGAGCTAGCACAGATACGCAGTATTTT
TRBD1	TRBV6-5	TRBJ2-7	once	CASRGTGGTFYEQYF	TGTGCCAGCAGAGGGACAGGGGGGACCTTCTACGAGCAGTACTTC
NA	TRBV29-1	TRBJ2-7	NA	CSVIKQGGGDEQYF	TGCAGCGTGATCAAACAGGGAGGGGGCGACGAGCAGTACTTC
TRBD1	TRBV10-3	TRBJ2-2	NA	CAISVQGSTGELFF	TGTGCCATCAGTGTACAGGGGAGTACCGGGGAGCTGTTTTTT
NA	TRBV6-1	TRBJ1-1	once	CASSEGGLDTEAFF	TGTGCCAGCAGTGAAGGGGGTCTGGACACTGAAGCTTTCTTT
TRBD1	TRBV2	TRBJ1-6	once	CASTTDRGHNSPLHF	TGTGCCAGCACTACGGACAGGGGTCATAATTCACCCCTCCACTTT
NA	TRBV19	TRBJ2-5	NA	CASSIGSPVFTETQYF	TGTGCCAGTAGTATTGGCAGCCCGGTTTTTACGGAGACCCAGTACTTC
NA	TRBV6-5	TRBJ2-7	NA	CASSRQRTPYEQYF	TGTGCCAGCAGTCGCCAGCGGACCCCCTACGAGCAGTACTTC
NA	TRBV12-3/TRBV12-4	TRBJ1-2	few	CASSFEGRYGYTF	TGTGCCAGCAGTTTTGAGGGGCGCTATGGCTACACCTTC
NA	TRBV6-2/TRBV6-3	TRBJ1-1	NA	CASSYLSGRLNTEAFF	TGTGCCAGCAGTTACCTTTCGGGCAGACTGAACACTGAAGCTTTCTTT
NA	TRBV2	TRBJ2-3	NA	CASGGTDTQYF	TGTGCCAGCGGGGGCACAGATACGCAGTATTTT
TRBD2	TRBV5-1	TRBJ2-2	NA	CASSLDASGSLPGELFF	TGCGCCAGCAGCTTGGACGCTAGCGGGAGCCTGCCCGGGGAGCTGTTTTTT
NA	TRBV19	TRBJ1-2	NA	CASTVGPFPGGYTF	TGTGCCAGTACCGTCGGGCCCTTCCCTGGGGGCTACACCTTC
NA	TRBV25-1	TRBJ1-2	NA	CASSEYHGNYGYTF	TGTGCCAGCAGTGAATATCACGGAAACTATGGCTACACCTTC
NA	TRBV5-1	TRBJ2-5	NA	CASSLGRSQETQYF	TGCGCCAGCAGCTTGGGAAGGTCCCAAGAGACCCAGTACTTC
NA	TRBV7-9	TRBJ2-3	NA	CASSFGQINTDTQYF	TGTGCCAGCAGCTTTGGACAGATTAACACAGATACGCAGTATTTT
NA	TRBV5-4	TRBJ1-2	NA	CASSPETGYGYTF	TGTGCCAGCAGCCCCGAAACAGGGTATGGCTACACCTTC
TRBD1	TRBV6-5	TRBJ2-7	NA	CASSYAGDRGYEQYF	TGTGCCAGCAGTTACGCGGGGGACAGGGGTTACGAGCAGTACTTC
TRBD1	TRBV6-5	TRBJ1-2	NA	CASNIGTGGGYTF	TGTGCCAGCAACATCGGGACAGGGGGTGGCTACACCTTC
NA	TRBV21-1	TRBJ1-1	NA	CASSKVIGQGATEAFF	TGTGCCAGCAGCAAAGTTATAGGACAGGGGGCCACTGAAGCTTTCTTT
TRBD2	TRBV10-3	TRBJ2-1	NA	CAISTGTSYYNEQFF	TGTGCCATCAGTACCGGGACTAGCTATTACAATGAGCAGTTCTTC